Listed here are 2 T cell receptor beta chains from one sample, sequenced in a study of cytomegalovirus exposure and HLA in healthy donors. PCR primers comprised 60 Vbeta and 13 Jbeta primers. The table came from immunoSEQ multiplex PCR; TCRdb's copy has only in-frame clones and leaves some out. The table includes fewer than 100,000 clones, under 9% detected once. The source material was PBMCs. All receptors derive from a man in his forties or fifties in good health and CMV-seronegative.

The CDR3: CASSLQGALVTQYF. CDR3 DNA: TGCGCCAGCAGCCTACAGGGGGCGTTAGTGACCCAGTACTTC. The V gene is TRBV5-1, the J gene TRBJ2-5; TRBD1 aligns across 9 bases. Trimming at V came to 4 bases and at J to 7 bases, leaving 8 bases not matched to a gene. This CDR3 contains 14 residues. CDR1 SGHRS and CDR2 YFSETQ come from the germline V gene.

This clone was detected only a few times. The CDR3 DNA is TGTGCCAGCAGTGACTCGATAGTCGGTGAGCAGTTCTTC. This encodes CASSDSIVGEQFF. The gene calls are TRBV6-4 and TRBJ2-1; D unclear. In germline, CDR1 is MRHNA, CDR2 SNTAGT. The CDR3 contains 13 residues. Trimming removed 0 bases at V and 9 bases at J, with 9 bases between.